These 8 T cell receptor beta chains were all obtained from the same sample, sequenced in a study of prognosis after radiotherapy for stage I lung cancer. Amplification of TCR beta CDR3 from genomic DNA used two-round multiplex PCR. Specific primers for each TRBV and TRBJ gene were what first-round PCR used. TCRdb analysed the multiplex PCR reads with MiXCR anew, one entry per CDR3 protein. The sample lists fewer than 65,000 distinct CDR3 sequences; approximately 30% were seen once. Material: PBMCs, obtained before or after stereotactic body radiation therapy (not recorded which). The receptors come from a donor over 45 with non-small cell lung cancer.

Ten or more counts support this clonotype. The genes are TRBV6-2 or TRBV6-3 and TRBJ2-1; 9 nucleotides match TRBD1. V was pared by 6 bases and J by 6 bases, with 15 bases of the junction left unmatched. CDR1 and CDR2 from the germline V gene are MNHEY and SVGEGT. The CDR3 loop spans 17 amino acids. The CDR3 bases are TGTGCCAGCAGGCCCCCCGACAGGGGGATTCAAGCCAATGAGCAGTTCTTC. Translating it yields CASRPPDRGIQANEQFF.

This clonotype has a single count. The V call is TRBV11-2, the J call TRBJ2-7; TRBD2 might be the D (6 bases). Trimming stripped 2 bases from V and 2 bases from J, with 22 bases between. Germline V gene lookup returns CDR1 SGHAT and CDR2 FQNNGV. This CDR3 has 18 amino acids. CDR3: CASSLSHGTTRVTYEQYF. The CDR3 DNA reads as TGTGCCAGCAGCTTATCGCACGGAACGACTAGGGTTACCTACGAGCAGTACTTC.

As concerns this clonotype: A much larger clonotype is one base distant, so this may be a read error. The chain combines TRBV18 with TRBJ2-5; 10 bases fit TRBD1. CDR3 length equals 15 residues. Germline CDR1 and CDR2: KGHSH and LQKENI. The V gene end was trimmed by 3 bases and the J gene end by 5 bases; junction bases not matched to a gene: 6. CDR3 bases: TGTGCCAGCTCACCGATGACAGGGGGCAGCGAGACCCAGTACTTC. Protein: CASSPMTGGSETQYF.

Points on this clonotype: One base away lies a much larger clone, so this may be a sequencing read error. The rearrangement links TRBV7-9 to TRBJ2-5; 8 positions agree with TRBD2. Germline trimming cut 2 bases from V and 10 bases from J; bases unmatched to any gene: 24. CDR3 size: 19 residues. CDR1 is SEHNR and CDR2 is FQNEAQ in the germline V gene (reference sequence). The CDR3 DNA reads as TGTGCCAGCAGCTTATGGGCGACTAGCGTGAGTTCGTCGGGTCCGGGCCAGTACTTC. Amino acid sequence: CASSLWATSVSSSGPGQYF.

This clonotype was seen many times. The chain is built from TRBV5-4 and TRBJ2-7; 7 nucleotides align to TRBD1. Germline V lookup: CDR1 SGHNT, CDR2 YYREEE (reference sequence). This CDR3 has 14 residues. Trimming took 4 bases from V and 4 from J; bases not matched to a gene: 8. The CDR3 here is CASSPRTGEYEQYF. The CDR3 DNA follows: TGTGCCAGCAGCCCCCGGACAGGAGAGTACGAGCAGTACTTC.

Concerning this clonotype: This could be a read error, since a much larger clone is one nucleotide away. Without the conserved terminal phenylalanine or tryptophan, this CDR3 likely stems from a read error. The chain carries TRBV28 and TRBJ2-7, with D maybe TRBD2 (5 bases). Deletions cut 6 bases from V and 2 bases from J, with 8 bases between. From germline, CDR1 is MDHEN and CDR2 SYDVKM. The CDR3 covers 12 residues. Written as DNA, the CDR3 is TGTGCCAGCAGCCCGGGAACCTACGAGCAGTACTCC. Encoded protein: CASSPGTYEQYS.

This clonotype appeared many times. The V and J genes are TRBV5-6 and TRBJ1-1; D is unresolved. The CDR3 length is 13 residues. The ends were cut back, 2 bases at V and 1 base at J, with 6 bases in the middle. Germline lookup yields CDR1 SGHDT and CDR2 YYEEEE. This CDR3 reads CASSFGQNTEAFF. In nucleotides, the CDR3 is TGTGCCAGCAGCTTCGGCCAGAACACTGAAGCTTTCTTT. Full variable domain (remainder filled in from reference TRBV5-6 and TRBJ1-1): DAGVTQSPTHLIKTRGQQVTLRCSPKSGHDTVSWYQQALGQGPQFIFQYYEEEERQRGNFPDRFSGHQFPNYSSELNVNALLLGDSALYLCASSFGQNTEAFFGQGTRLTVV.

This clonotype showed up many times. The gene calls are TRBV7-6 and TRBJ2-7; 16 bases are shared with TRBD2. V shed 5 bases and J 7 bases; nucleotides not matched to a gene: 14. The CDR3 is 18 amino acids. CDR1 and CDR2 (germline): SGHVS, FNYEAQ. The CDR3 coding sequence is TGTGCCAGCAGCGGTGGGACTAGCGGGAGGGCCTTCGGAGGTGAGCAGTACTTC. Translation: CASSGGTSGRAFGGEQYF.